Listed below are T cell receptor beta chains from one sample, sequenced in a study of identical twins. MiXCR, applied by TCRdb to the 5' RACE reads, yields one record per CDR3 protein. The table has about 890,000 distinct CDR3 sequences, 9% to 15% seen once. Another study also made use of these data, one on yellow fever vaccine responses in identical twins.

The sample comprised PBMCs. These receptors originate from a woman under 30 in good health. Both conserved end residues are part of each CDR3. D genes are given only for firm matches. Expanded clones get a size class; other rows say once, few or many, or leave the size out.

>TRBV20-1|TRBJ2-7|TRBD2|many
TGCAGTGCTAGAACGGGACGGGGGGCCTACGAGCAGTACTTC
CSARTGRGAYEQYF
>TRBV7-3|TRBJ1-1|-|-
TGTGCCAGCAGCTTTGGTGGAGCGAGTGAAGCTTTCTTT
CASSFGGASEAFF
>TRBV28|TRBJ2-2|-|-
TGTGCCAGCAGTTTCCGCCGGACCGCCGGGGAGCTGTTTTTT
CASSFRRTAGELFF
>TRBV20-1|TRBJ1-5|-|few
TGCAGTGCTAGACCCTATAGCAATCAGCCCCAGCATTTT
CSARPYSNQPQHF
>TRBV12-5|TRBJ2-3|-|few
TGTGCTAGTGGTGGGCTAGTGCGAGATACGCAGTATTTT
CASGGLVRDTQYF
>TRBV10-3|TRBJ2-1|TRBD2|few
TGTGCCATCAGTGATCGTGAAGCGGGAGGACCCTACAATGAGCAGTTCTTC
CAISDREAGGPYNEQFF
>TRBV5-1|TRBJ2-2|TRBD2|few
TGCGCCAGCAGCCCCCTCCGGGGGGGGGTCCTCGCGAACACCGGGGAGCTGTTTTTT
CASSPLRGGVLANTGELFF
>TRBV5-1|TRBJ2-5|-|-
TGCGCCAGCAGCTTCGACCGCCGGGGGGCGTGGGAGACCCAGTACTTC
CASSFDRRGAWETQYF
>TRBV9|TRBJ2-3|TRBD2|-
TGTGCCAGCAGCGGTGGCCAGGGGGCGACTAGCGGGGGGCACACAGATACGCAGTATTTT
CASSGGQGATSGGHTDTQYF
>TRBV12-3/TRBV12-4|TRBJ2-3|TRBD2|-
TGTGCCAGCAGTTTGTCTAGCGGGATCCGCACAGATACGCAGTATTTT
CASSLSSGIRTDTQYF
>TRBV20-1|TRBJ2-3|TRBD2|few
TGCAGTGCGACACTAGCGGACGAGTATTTT
CSATLADEYF
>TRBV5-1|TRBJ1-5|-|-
TGCGCCAGCAGCTTGTACGGGGAGCGTAATCAGCCCCAGCATTTT
CASSLYGERNQPQHF
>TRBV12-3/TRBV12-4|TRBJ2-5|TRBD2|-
TGTGCCAGCAGTTTCGCTAGCGGGAGGCCTGGGGGAGAGACCCAGTACTTC
CASSFASGRPGGETQYF
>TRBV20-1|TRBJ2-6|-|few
TGCAGTGCTAGGGGGGTTAACACAGGGGCCAACGTCCTGACTTTC
CSARGVNTGANVLTF
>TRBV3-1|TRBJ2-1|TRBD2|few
TGTGCCAGCAGCCAATACGGCGGGACTAGCGGGGGCCGGAGCTCCTACAATGAGCAGTTCTTC
CASSQYGGTSGGRSSYNEQFF
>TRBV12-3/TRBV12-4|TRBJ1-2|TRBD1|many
TGTGCCAGCAGCCCGGGACAGGGGATGTTCTATGGCTACACCTTC
CASSPGQGMFYGYTF
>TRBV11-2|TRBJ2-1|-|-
TGTGCCAGCAGCTTAGTTCTTTCCGATGAGCAGTTCTTC
CASSLVLSDEQFF
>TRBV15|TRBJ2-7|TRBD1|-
TGTGCCACCAGCAGAGATCGGAGACAGGGTGGAGAGCAGTACTTC
CATSRDRRQGGEQYF
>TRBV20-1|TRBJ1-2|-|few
TGCAGTGCACAGGGACGCTATGGCTACACCTTC
CSAQGRYGYTF
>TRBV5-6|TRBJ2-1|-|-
TGTGCCAGCAGCTCGAAGGACGGGATAAATGAGCAGTTCTTC
CASSSKDGINEQFF
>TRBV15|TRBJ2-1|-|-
TGTGCCACCAGCAGAGCGGCTAGCAGCCATGAGCAGTTCTTC
CATSRAASSHEQFF
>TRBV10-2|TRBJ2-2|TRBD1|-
TGCGCCAGCAGGAGGACAGGGGGCAACACCGGGGAGCTGTTTTTT
CASRRTGGNTGELFF
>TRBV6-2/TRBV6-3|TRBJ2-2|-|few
TGTGCCAGCACGGCAGTCCCCGGGGAGCTGTTTTTT
CASTAVPGELFF
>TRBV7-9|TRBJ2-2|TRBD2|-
TGTGCCAGCAGCAGGACTAGCGGGGGCCTGAACGCCGGGGAGCTGTTTTTT
CASSRTSGGLNAGELFF
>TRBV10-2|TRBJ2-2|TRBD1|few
TGCGCCAGCGGGACAGGGATGAACACCGGGGAGCTGTTTTTT
CASGTGMNTGELFF
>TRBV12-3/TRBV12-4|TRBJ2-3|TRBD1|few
TGTGCCAGCACCGAAGACAGGGGGCCGACAGATACGCAGTATTTT
CASTEDRGPTDTQYF
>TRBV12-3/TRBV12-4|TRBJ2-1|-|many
TGTGCCAGCAACAAGCCGGGACACCACTACAATGAGCAGTTCTTC
CASNKPGHHYNEQFF
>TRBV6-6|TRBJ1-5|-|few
TGTGCCAGCGGGGCAGGGGCGGGTCAGCCCCAGCATTTT
CASGAGAGQPQHF
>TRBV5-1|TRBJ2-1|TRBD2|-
TGCGCCAGCAGCTTGGCGACTAGCCATTACAATGAGCAGTTCTTC
CASSLATSHYNEQFF
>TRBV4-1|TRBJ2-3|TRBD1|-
TGCGCCAGCAGCCAGACAGGGTCGAGCACAGATACGCAGTATTTT
CASSQTGSSTDTQYF
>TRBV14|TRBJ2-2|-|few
TGTGCCAGCAGCCTGTTCAGGGACGCGAACACCGGGGAGCTGTTTTTT
CASSLFRDANTGELFF
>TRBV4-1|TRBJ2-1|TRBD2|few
TGCGCCAGCAGCCATAGAACGGGGACTAGCAGAAGCAATGAGCAGTTCTTC
CASSHRTGTSRSNEQFF
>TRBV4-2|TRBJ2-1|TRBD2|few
TGTGCCAGCAGCCAAGATTGGACTAGCGAGAGTAGGGAGCAGTTCTTC
CASSQDWTSESREQFF
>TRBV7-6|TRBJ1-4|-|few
TGTGCCAGCAGCTTAGAGGAGGGGGTCGATGAAAAACTGTTTTTT
CASSLEEGVDEKLFF
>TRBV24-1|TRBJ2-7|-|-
TGTGCCACCAGTGATCGGCGGGACTCATCCCGGGAGCAGTACTTC
CATSDRRDSSREQYF
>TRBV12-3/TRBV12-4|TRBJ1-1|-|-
TGTGCCAGCAGTTGGGGTAAAACTGAAGCTTTCTTT
CASSWGKTEAFF
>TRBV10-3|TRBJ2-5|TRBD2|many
TGTGCCATCACCGCCGGGACTAGCGGGACGGAGACCCAGTACTTC
CAITAGTSGTETQYF
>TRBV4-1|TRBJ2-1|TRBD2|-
TGCGCCAGCAGCCATCTAGCGGGGGGGCACCATGAGCAGTTCTTC
CASSHLAGGHHEQFF
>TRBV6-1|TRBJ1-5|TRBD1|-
TGTGCCAGCAGTGGCCGGGACAGATACAATCAGCCCCAGCATTTT
CASSGRDRYNQPQHF
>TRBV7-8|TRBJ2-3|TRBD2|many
TGTGCCAGCACCGATACCCCACTAGCGGGGACAGATACGCAGTATTTT
CASTDTPLAGTDTQYF
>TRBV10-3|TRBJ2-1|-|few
TGTGCCATCAGTGAGTCGACTTATTCAGATTACAATGAGCAGTTCTTC
CAISESTYSDYNEQFF
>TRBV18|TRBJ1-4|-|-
TGTGCCAGCTCATCGCCAGGGGATGAAAAACTGTTTTTT
CASSSPGDEKLFF
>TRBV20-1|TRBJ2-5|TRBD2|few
TGCAGTGCTAGAGATCGGCCGCTAGCGGGAGGGGAAGAGACCCAGTACTTC
CSARDRPLAGGEETQYF
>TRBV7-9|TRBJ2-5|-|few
TGTGCCAGCAGCTTAGGGTACTTGGGGAAAGAGACCCAGTACTTC
CASSLGYLGKETQYF
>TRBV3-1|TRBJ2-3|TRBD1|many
TGTGCCAGCAGCCAGGGACAGCTCACAGATACGCAGTATTTT
CASSQGQLTDTQYF
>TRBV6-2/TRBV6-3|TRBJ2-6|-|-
TGTGCCAGCAGCCCCGGGAGAGGAGGACCAAACTCTGGGGCCAACGTCCTGACTTTC
CASSPGRGGPNSGANVLTF
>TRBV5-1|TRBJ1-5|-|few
TGCGCCAGCAGCTTAGACGGGGAGTATGATCAGCCCCAGCATTTT
CASSLDGEYDQPQHF
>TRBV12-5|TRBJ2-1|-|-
TGTGCTAGCGATACCGGGACACACTACAATGAGCAGTTCTTC
CASDTGTHYNEQFF
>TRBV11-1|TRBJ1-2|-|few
TGTGCCAGCAGCTCTTTACCTAGGGCAAGCCCTACTAACTATGGCTACACCTTC
CASSSLPRASPTNYGYTF
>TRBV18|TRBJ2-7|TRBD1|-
TGTGCCAGCTCGGAACTTTGGGGACAGGGCTACGAGCAGTACTTC
CASSELWGQGYEQYF
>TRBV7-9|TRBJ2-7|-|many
TGTACCAGCAGCCCAAACGCTTACGAGCAGTACTTC
CTSSPNAYEQYF
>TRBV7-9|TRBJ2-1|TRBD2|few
TGTGCCAGCAGCGTCACCTTAGCGGGAGTTAACTATGAGCAGTTCTTC
CASSVTLAGVNYEQFF
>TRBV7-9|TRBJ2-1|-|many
TGTGCCAGCAGACCGAGAGGCCCCAGCTCCTACAATGAGCAGTTCTTC
CASRPRGPSSYNEQFF
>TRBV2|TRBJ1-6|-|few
TGTGCCAGCATGCCTGGGGCTCAACGGCCCTATAATTCACCCCTCCACTTT
CASMPGAQRPYNSPLHF
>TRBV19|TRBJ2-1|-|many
TGTGCCAGTAGTATAGCGGGAGACTACAATGAGCAGTTCTTC
CASSIAGDYNEQFF
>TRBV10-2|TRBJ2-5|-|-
TGCGCCAGCAGTGTTCGGGGCTTACAAGAGACCCAGTACTTC
CASSVRGLQETQYF
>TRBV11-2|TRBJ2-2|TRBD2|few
TGTGCCAGCAGTCGGACTAGCGGGAGGGGGACCGGGGAGCTGTTTTTT
CASSRTSGRGTGELFF